What follows describes a single TCR beta chain. Its antigen is as yet unknown. This entry comes from a study of cytomegalovirus exposure and HLA in healthy donors. Points from the study as a whole: The only immune exposure information that was available was CMV serostatus. In a later analysis, HLA-associated TCR beta chains were more clonally expanded than equally common others. Among the CMV-associated chains, three were confirmed in vitro as specific for CMV antigens.

This PCR relied on a set of 60 Vbeta primers and 13 Jbeta primers. TCRdb keeps only in-frame clones here, not all; method: immunoSEQ multiplex PCR. There are around 150,000 clones in the sample; around three fifths occur only once, and around 2% lies in the top ten. Germline assignment: CDR1 MDHEN and CDR2 SYDVKM. The CDR3 contains 17 residues. Trimming removed 3 bases at V and 6 bases at J, with 21 bases between. The chain couples TRBV28 to TRBJ1-5; D might be TRBD1 (5 bases). The TCR was taken from a male donor in good health and CMV-seronegative. Sequenced material: PBMCs. The CDR3 nucleotides are TGTGCCAGCAGTTTCTCGGGGACCTTCCGGGGACTTCAGCCCCAGCATTTT. Translated, it gives CASSFSGTFRGLQPQHF.